The present TCR beta chain was sequenced within a study of blood T cell repertoires in COVID-19. Clones were sequenced by immunoSEQ multiplex PCR, and TCRdb holds only the in-frame ones, with some missing. This table has fewer than 350,000 clones, roughly 85% appearing once. The CDR3 sequence is 14 residues long. Germline V gene data show CDR1 as LGHDT and CDR2 as YNNKEL (reference sequence). The junction had 1 base not matched to a gene; V was cut back by 2 bases and J by 4 bases. The rearrangement joins TRBV3-1 (or the pseudogene TRBV3-2) to TRBJ1-1, with 10 nucleotides matching TRBD1. This sequence originates from a woman in her forties or fifties who had recovered from COVID-19. The material sequenced was PBMCs or T cells enriched from blood (not recorded which). CDR3 protein: CASSQRTGGTEAFF. As DNA, the CDR3 is TGTGCCAGCAGCCAAAGGACAGGGGGCACTGAAGCTTTCTTT.